Listed here are 22 T cell receptor beta chains from one sample, sequenced in a study of T-cell reconstitution after alpha-beta-depleted transplantation in children. Preparation of the TCRbeta library used unique molecular identifiers. MiXCR, run by TCRdb on the PCR reads, gives a single entry per CDR3 protein. The sample consists of about a million distinct CDR3 sequences, about 31% of them appearing once. The material sequenced was PBMCs, mostly from graft donor cells, taken 360 days after TCRalphabeta/CD19-depleted stem cell transplant. The receptors shown here come from a boy younger than two who had a stem cell transplant for SCID, so the T cells may come from the graft donor.

This clonotype was seen a handful of times. This chain connects TRBV29-1 to TRBJ2-6; perhaps TRBD2 as D (5 bases). Trimming removed 5 bases at V and 1 base at J, with 6 bases between. The CDR3 contains 13 residues. CDR1 and CDR2 from the germline V gene are SQVTM and ANQGSEA. The CDR3 here is CSVPGSGANVLTF. The CDR3 DNA reads TGCAGCGTTCCGGGGTCTGGGGCCAACGTCCTGACTTTC.

The chain carries TRBV3-1 and TRBJ1-1; D is unclear. Germline CDR1 reads LGHDT; CDR2 reads YNNKEL (reference sequence). The CDR3 contains 11 residues. The V gene lost 0 bases and the J gene lost 11 bases, with 7 bases spanning the gap. CDR3 sequence: CASSQERQAFF. CDR3 sequence (DNA): TGTGCCAGCAGCCAAGAGAGGCAGGCTTTCTTT.

This rearrangement joins TRBV7-9 to TRBJ1-2, with unresolved D. V was trimmed by 5 bases and J by 3 bases, leaving 19 bases between them. Germline loops: CDR1 SEHNR, CDR2 FQNEAQ (reference sequence). The CDR3 has 16 amino acids. CDR3 in amino acids: CASSGNLVQPHYGYTF. CDR3 coding DNA: TGTGCCAGCAGCGGCAATTTGGTCCAGCCCCACTATGGCTACACCTTC.

This clonotype has a handful of counts. The genes are TRBV2 and TRBJ2-3; D is perhaps TRBD2 (5 bases). Germline V gene lookup returns CDR1 SNHLY and CDR2 FYNNEI. The CDR3 has 15 residues. The ends were cut back, 6 bases at V and 0 bases at J, with 13 bases in the middle. The CDR3 reads CASRKDLPSTDTQYF. CDR3 sequence (DNA): TGTGCCAGCAGGAAGGACTTGCCTAGCACAGATACGCAGTATTTT.

J is TRBJ2-1 and V is TRBV4-1; 7 bases agree with TRBD2. Germline loops: CDR1 MGHRA, CDR2 YSYEKL. The CDR3 sequence is 16 residues long. The V gene end was trimmed by 4 bases and the J gene end by 3 bases; junction bases not matched to a gene: 9. CDR3 DNA sequence: TGCGCCAGCAGCCCCCGACCGGGGGGTTTCTACAATGAGCAGTTCTTC. Protein: CASSPRPGGFYNEQFF.

J is TRBJ2-7 and V is TRBV20-1, with TRBD2 identical over 8 bases. The CDR3 has 15 amino acids. The ends lost 0 bases at V and 2 bases at J; junction bases unmatched: 6. CDR1 is DFQATT and CDR2 is SNEGSKA in the germline V gene (reference sequence). The CDR3 nucleotides read TGCAGTGCTAGAGATTCGGGGGGGCTCGCCTACGAGCAGTACTTC. Translation gives CSARDSGGLAYEQYF.

This clonotype has a single count. The chain recombines TRBV12-3 or TRBV12-4 with TRBJ2-7; 7 nucleotides match TRBD1. The CDR3 consists of 13 residues. Trimming removed 6 bases from V and 10 bases from J; junction bases left unmatched: 12. In DNA form, the CDR3 reads TGTGCCAGCAGGTACGGGACAGCGCCTCGACAGTACTTC. Its translation: CASRYGTAPRQYF.

The chain recombines TRBV19 with TRBJ2-1; unclear D gene. Trimming left V 1 base short and J 2 bases short, with 6 bases between. Germline V CDR1 and CDR2: LNHDA, SQIVND (reference sequence). CDR3 length: 14 amino acids. DNA for the CDR3: TGTGCCAGTAGTATAGTTTCAGCCTACAATGAGCAGTTCTTC. Translating it yields CASSIVSAYNEQFF.

This clonotype was detected only a few times. The genes are TRBV5-1 and TRBJ1-4; possible D gene TRBD1, 5 bases. The V end was cut by 4 bases, the J end by 4 bases, with 11 bases between. The CDR3 covers 14 residues. Germline V gene data show CDR1 as SGHRS and CDR2 as YFSETQ. The CDR3 bases are TGCGCCAGCAGCGGGGGTACGGGTAATGAAAAACTGTTTTTT. Encoded protein: CASSGGTGNEKLFF.

The V call is TRBV7-2, the J call TRBJ1-3; no clear D. V was cut by 5 bases and J by 4 bases, with 15 bases left in between. The CDR3 contains 15 residues. CDR1 and CDR2 from the germline V gene are SGHTA and FQGNSA. In DNA, the CDR3 is TGTGCCAGCAGCCTAATGGAGAGTAGGGGAAACACCATATATTTT. Translating gives CASSLMESRGNTIYF.

The V call is TRBV12-3 or TRBV12-4, the J call TRBJ1-4; 8 positions match TRBD1. With V trimmed by 4 bases and J by 5 bases, 6 bases remained unmatched. This CDR3 has 15 amino acids. CDR3 bases: TGTGCCAGCAGTTGGTTCGGGGACAGGAATGAAAAACTGTTTTTT. Translating it yields CASSWFGDRNEKLFF.

The chain uses TRBV5-1 and TRBJ2-1; 11 nucleotides line up with TRBD2. Looked up from germline, CDR1 is SGHRS and CDR2 is YFSETQ. V trimming: 4 bases; J trimming: 2 bases; junction bases outside the gene matches: 5. This CDR3 has 16 residues. For the CDR3, the DNA is TGCGCCAGCAGCGCCCTAGCGGGGGGACCCTACAATGAGCAGTTCTTC. Translation: CASSALAGGPYNEQFF.

About this clonotype: The CDR3 end shows no conserved phenylalanine or tryptophan, and so a read error is likely. This rearrangement joins TRBV5-4 to TRBJ2-2, with D possibly being TRBD2 (5 bases). Trimming left V 2 bases short and J 6 bases short, with 11 bases between. Germline V CDR1 and CDR2: SGHNT, YYREEE (reference sequence). CDR3 length: 14 amino acids. CDR3 sequence: CASSFGLVSGELFC. CDR3 nucleotides: TGTGCCAGCAGCTTCGGACTGGTCTCCGGGGAGCTGTTTTGT.

This clonotype was seen a single time. The chain combines TRBV20-1 with TRBJ2-2; a weak D match, TRBD1 (6 bases). V dropped 0 bases and J dropped 4 bases, with 12 bases sitting between them. Germline V CDR1 and CDR2: DFQATT, SNEGSKA (reference sequence). This CDR3 is built from 15 residues. Written as DNA, the CDR3 is TGCAGTGCTAGAGATGGGGGCCGCGGCACCGGGGAGCTGTTTTTT. It codes for CSARDGGRGTGELFF.

This clonotype appeared a few times. The gene calls are TRBV5-1 and TRBJ2-2, with 8 bases lining up with TRBD2. This CDR3 contains 15 residues. The germline V gene encodes CDR1 SGHRS and CDR2 YFSETQ. The J segment lost 7 bases and the V segment lost 0 bases, leaving 5 bases of the junction unmatched. Here the CDR3 DNA reads TGCGCCAGCAGCTTGGGTCGAACTAGCGGCGGGGAGCTGTTTTTT. This encodes CASSLGRTSGGELFF.

The chain is built from TRBV12-3 or TRBV12-4 and TRBJ2-5, with D possibly matching TRBD1 (6 bases). This CDR3 region has 13 residues. The ends were cut back, 5 bases at V and 4 bases at J, with 11 bases in the middle. In DNA form, the CDR3 reads TGTGCCAGCAGTCACGGGACATCAGAGACCCAGTACTTC. Translating it yields CASSHGTSETQYF.

This clonotype was counted only a few times. This chain joins TRBV12-3 or TRBV12-4 and TRBJ2-6; D uncertain. The CDR3 has 14 residues. The V gene lost 8 bases and the J gene lost 4 bases, with 12 bases spanning the gap. The CDR3: CASATRLGANVLTF. CDR3 coding DNA: TGTGCCAGCGCGACGAGGCTAGGGGCCAACGTCCTGACTTTC.

The chain is built from TRBV20-1 and TRBJ2-7, with D possibly TRBD1 on 6 matching bases. Germline CDR1 is DFQATT and CDR2 is SNEGSKA (reference sequence). This CDR3 has 15 residues. Trimming left V 6 bases short and J 2 bases short, with 20 bases between. CDR3 nucleotides: TGCAGTGCCTCCTTCCCCACTACAGGGACCTACGAGCAGTACTTC. It codes for CSASFPTTGTYEQYF.

This chain uses TRBV12-3 or TRBV12-4 with TRBJ1-1, with TRBD1 matching 9 bases. With 7 bases clipped from V and 1 base from J, the junction kept 4 bases outside the gene matches. This CDR3 has 14 amino acids. The CDR3 DNA reads TGTGCCAGCACTCAACAGGGGGCGAACACTGAAGCTTTCTTT. Residues: CASTQQGANTEAFF.

This clonotype was observed many times. V gene TRBV5-6 combines with J gene TRBJ2-3, with D possibly being TRBD1 (6 bases). Looked up from germline, CDR1 is SGHDT and CDR2 is YYEEEE. The CDR3 covers 14 residues. Trimming took off 0 bases at V and 2 bases at J, with 7 bases between the two ends. In DNA, the CDR3 is TGTGCCAGCAGCTTGGACAGGGTCACAGATACGCAGTATTTT. Protein product: CASSLDRVTDTQYF.

The chain joins TRBV28 to TRBJ2-5, with D perhaps TRBD2 (7 bases). The CDR3 length is 16 residues. The V end was cut by 6 bases, the J end by 0 bases, with 17 bases between. Germline CDR1 MDHEN, CDR2 SYDVKM. The CDR3, as DNA: TGTGCCAGCAGCCCGGGCGGGGGCCCGTACCAAGAGACCCAGTACTTC. It is translated as CASSPGGGPYQETQYF.

The V call is TRBV7-9, the J call TRBJ2-3; 8 positions match TRBD2. The V segment lost 1 base and the J segment 5 bases; nucleotides outside the gene matches: 11. The germline V gene encodes CDR1 SEHNR and CDR2 FQNEAQ (reference sequence). This CDR3 region has 17 residues. CDR3 in amino acids: CASSLDRTLRGGDTQYF. Here the CDR3 DNA reads TGTGCCAGCAGCTTAGACCGGACCCTCCGGGGGGGAGATACGCAGTATTTT. The full variable domain, in which reference TRBV7-9 and TRBJ2-3 provide the parts outside the CDR3, is DTGVSQNPRHKITKRGQNVTFRCDPISEHNRLYWYRQTLGQGPEFLTYFQNEAQLEKSRLLSDRFSAERPKGSFSTLEIQRTEQGDSAMYLCASSLDRTLRGGDTQYFGPGTRLTVL.